The clone carrying this TCR beta chain appeared a few times. Antigen: not known. What was sequenced were expressed TCRB transcripts, since all of the isolated RNA had been reverse transcribed. Sequencing was performed with immunoSEQ multiplex PCR; in TCRdb, only in-frame clones are kept and a portion is missing. The sample holds about 230,000 clones, 16% seen once. The entry originates in a study of beta chain features in type 1 diabetes. Germline V CDR1 and CDR2: MNHEY, SVGAGI. The CDR3 covers 14 residues. V was trimmed by 2 bases and J by 6 bases, leaving 12 bases between them. General observations from the study: Resolution of whether HLA type affects TCRB rearrangement was not achieved here. Shortening of TCRB CDR3s, moderate but significant, appeared in all four CD4+ subsets of Type 1 diabetes patients.

The sequencing sample was made of naive CD4+ T cells from blood. The TCR comes from a man aged 30 to 45 with type 1 diabetes. The chain carries TRBV6-5 and TRBJ2-3, with D perhaps matching TRBD1 (5 bases). CDR3 DNA sequence: TGTGCCAGCAGTTACCGACAGAGTCGGGATACGCAGTATTTT. Translating gives CASSYRQSRDTQYF.